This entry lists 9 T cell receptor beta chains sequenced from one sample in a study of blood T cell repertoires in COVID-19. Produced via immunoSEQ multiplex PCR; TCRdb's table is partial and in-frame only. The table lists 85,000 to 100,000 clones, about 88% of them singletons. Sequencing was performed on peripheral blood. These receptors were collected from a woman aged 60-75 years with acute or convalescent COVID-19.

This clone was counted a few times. The CDR3 reads CASSLGSYRGERNSPLHF. CDR3 DNA sequence: TGTGCCAGCAGCTTAGGGAGTTACAGGGGCGAAAGAAATTCACCCCTCCACTTT. The V gene is TRBV7-9, the J gene TRBJ1-6; 7 bases map to TRBD1. V was pared by 1 base and J by 7 bases, with 13 bases of the junction left unmatched. Germline-derived CDR1 and CDR2 are SEHNR and FQNEAQ (reference sequence). This CDR3 is built from 18 residues.

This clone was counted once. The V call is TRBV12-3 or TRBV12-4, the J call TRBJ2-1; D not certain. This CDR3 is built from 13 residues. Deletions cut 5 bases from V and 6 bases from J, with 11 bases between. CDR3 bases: TGTGCCAGCAGTCTCCTGGTCGGCAATGAGCAGTTCTTC. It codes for CASSLLVGNEQFF.

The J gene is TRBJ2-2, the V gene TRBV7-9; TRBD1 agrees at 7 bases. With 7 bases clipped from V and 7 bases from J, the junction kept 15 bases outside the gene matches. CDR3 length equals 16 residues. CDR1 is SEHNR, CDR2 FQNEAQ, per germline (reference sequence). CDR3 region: CASTLRDRAVGGELFF. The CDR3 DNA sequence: TGTGCCAGCACCCTAAGGGACAGAGCCGTCGGCGGGGAGCTGTTTTTT.

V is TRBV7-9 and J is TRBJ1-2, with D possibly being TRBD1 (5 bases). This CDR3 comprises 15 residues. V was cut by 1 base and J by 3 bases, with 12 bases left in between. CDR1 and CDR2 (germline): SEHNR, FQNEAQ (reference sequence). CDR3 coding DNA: TGTGCCAGCAGCTTAGAGTATTCAGGGTACTATGGCTACACCTTC. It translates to CASSLEYSGYYGYTF.

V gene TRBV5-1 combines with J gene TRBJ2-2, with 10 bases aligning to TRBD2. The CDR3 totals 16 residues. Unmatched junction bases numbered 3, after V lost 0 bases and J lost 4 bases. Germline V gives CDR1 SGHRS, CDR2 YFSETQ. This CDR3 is CASSLVLAGGTGELFF. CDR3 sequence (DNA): TGCGCCAGCAGCTTGGTATTAGCGGGGGGCACCGGGGAGCTGTTTTTT.

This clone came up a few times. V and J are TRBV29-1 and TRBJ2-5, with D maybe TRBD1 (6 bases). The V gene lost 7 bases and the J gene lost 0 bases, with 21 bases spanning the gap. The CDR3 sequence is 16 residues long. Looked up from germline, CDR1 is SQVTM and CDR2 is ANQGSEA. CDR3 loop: CSARGPGTYDQETQYF. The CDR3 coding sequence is TGCAGCGCCAGGGGCCCGGGGACGTACGACCAAGAGACCCAGTACTTC.

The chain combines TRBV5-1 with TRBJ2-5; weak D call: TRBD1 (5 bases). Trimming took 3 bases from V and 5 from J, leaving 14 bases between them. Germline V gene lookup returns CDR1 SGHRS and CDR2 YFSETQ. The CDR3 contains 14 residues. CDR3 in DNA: TGCGCCAGCAGCTCTGGGGCCAGCAGGGAGACCCAGTACTTC. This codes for CASSSGASRETQYF.

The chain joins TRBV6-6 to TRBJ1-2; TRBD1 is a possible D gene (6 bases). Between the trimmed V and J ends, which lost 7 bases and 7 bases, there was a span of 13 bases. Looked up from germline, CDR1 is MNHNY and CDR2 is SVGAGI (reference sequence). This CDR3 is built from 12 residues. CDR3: CASTYRGAGYTF. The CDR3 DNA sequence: TGTGCCAGCACCTACCGGGGGGCTGGCTACACCTTC.

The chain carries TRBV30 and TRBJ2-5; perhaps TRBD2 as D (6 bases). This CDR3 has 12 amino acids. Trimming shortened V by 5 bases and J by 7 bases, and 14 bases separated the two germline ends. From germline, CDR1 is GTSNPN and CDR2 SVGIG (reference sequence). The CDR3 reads CAWSWGVGTQYF. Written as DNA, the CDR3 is TGTGCCTGGTCCTGGGGGGTCGGGACCCAGTACTTC.